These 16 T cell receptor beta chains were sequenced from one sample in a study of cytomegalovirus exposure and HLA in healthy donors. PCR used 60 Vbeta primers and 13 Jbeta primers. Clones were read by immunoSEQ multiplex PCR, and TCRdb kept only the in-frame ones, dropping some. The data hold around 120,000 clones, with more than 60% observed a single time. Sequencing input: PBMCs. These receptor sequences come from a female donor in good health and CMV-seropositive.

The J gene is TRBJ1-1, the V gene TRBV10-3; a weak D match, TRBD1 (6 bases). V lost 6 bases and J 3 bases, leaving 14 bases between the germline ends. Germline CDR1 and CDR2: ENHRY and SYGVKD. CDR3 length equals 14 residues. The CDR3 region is CAIRKQGTDTEAFF. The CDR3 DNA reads TGTGCCATCAGAAAACAGGGTACTGACACTGAAGCTTTCTTT.

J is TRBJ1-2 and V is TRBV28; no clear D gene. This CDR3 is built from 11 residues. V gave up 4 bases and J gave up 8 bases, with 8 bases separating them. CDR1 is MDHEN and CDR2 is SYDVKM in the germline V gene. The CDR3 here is CASSSGNGYTF. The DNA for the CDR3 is TGTGCCAGCAGTTCCGGGAACGGCTACACCTTC.

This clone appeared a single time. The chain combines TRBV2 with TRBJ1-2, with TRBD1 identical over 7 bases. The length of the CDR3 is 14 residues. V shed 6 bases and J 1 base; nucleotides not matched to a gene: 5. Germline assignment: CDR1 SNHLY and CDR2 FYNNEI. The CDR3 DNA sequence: TGTGCCAGCAGCGAACAGGGGAGTAACTATGGCTACACCTTC. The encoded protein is CASSEQGSNYGYTF.

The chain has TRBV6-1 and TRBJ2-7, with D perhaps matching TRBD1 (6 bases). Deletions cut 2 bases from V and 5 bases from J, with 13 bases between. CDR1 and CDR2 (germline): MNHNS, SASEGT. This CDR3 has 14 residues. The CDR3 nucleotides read TGTGCCAGCAGTGAATTCCGGACAGACAACGAGCAGTACTTC. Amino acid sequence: CASSEFRTDNEQYF.

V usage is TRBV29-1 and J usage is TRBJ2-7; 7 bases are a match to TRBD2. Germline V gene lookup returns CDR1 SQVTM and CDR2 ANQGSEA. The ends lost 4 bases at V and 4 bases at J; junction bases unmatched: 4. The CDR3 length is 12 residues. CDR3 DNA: TGCAGCGTTGTGATCGGGGGGTACGAGCAGTACTTC. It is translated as CSVVIGGYEQYF.

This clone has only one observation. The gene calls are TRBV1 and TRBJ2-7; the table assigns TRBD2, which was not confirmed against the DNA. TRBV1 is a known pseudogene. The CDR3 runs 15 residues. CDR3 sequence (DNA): TGCACCAGCAGCCAAGACGGCCAAGCGGGAGGGGAGCAGTACTTC. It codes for CTSSQDGQAGGEQYF.

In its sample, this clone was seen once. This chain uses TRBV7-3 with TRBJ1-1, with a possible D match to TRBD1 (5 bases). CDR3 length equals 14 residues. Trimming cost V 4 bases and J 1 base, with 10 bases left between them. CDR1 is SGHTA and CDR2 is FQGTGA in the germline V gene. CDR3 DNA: TGTGCCAGCAGCTCGGGACTGAAGAACACTGAAGCTTTCTTT. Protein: CASSSGLKNTEAFF. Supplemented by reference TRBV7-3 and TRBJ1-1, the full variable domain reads GAGVSQTPSNKVTEKGKYVELRCDPISGHTALYWYRQSLGQGPEFLIYFQGTGAADDSGLPNDRFFAVRPEGSVSTLKIQRTERGDSAVYLCASSSGLKNTEAFFGQGTRLTVV.

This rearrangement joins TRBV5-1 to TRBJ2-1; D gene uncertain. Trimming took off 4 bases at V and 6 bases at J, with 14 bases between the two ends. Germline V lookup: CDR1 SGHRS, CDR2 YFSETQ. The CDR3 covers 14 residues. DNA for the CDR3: TGCGCCAGCAGCCCCCTGGCCAAAATCAATGAGCAGTTCTTC. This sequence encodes CASSPLAKINEQFF.

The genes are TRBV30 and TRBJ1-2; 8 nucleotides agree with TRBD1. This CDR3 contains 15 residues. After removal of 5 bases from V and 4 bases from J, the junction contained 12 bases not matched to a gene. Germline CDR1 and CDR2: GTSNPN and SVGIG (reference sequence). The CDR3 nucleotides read TGTGCCTGGGAGGTCGGGGACAGGCCCTCCTATGGCTACACCTTC. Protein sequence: CAWEVGDRPSYGYTF.

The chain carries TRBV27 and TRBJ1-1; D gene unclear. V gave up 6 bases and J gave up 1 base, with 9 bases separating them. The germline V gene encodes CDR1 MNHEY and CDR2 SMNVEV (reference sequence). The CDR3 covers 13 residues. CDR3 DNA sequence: TGTGCCAGCAGGGGCAGCGGGAACACTGAAGCTTTCTTT. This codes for CASRGSGNTEAFF.

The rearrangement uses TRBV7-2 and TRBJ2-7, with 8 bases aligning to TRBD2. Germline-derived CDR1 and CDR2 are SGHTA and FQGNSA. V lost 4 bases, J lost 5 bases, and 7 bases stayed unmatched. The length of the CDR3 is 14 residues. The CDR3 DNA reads TGTGCCAGCAGCTCTCAGACTAGCGCCCACGAGCAGTACTTC. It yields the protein CASSSQTSAHEQYF.

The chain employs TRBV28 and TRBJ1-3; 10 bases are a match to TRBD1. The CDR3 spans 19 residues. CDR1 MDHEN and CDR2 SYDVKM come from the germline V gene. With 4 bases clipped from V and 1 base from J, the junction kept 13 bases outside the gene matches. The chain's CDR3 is CASSWGGTGAFSSGNTIYF. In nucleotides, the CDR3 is TGTGCCAGCAGTTGGGGGGGGACAGGGGCCTTTTCGTCTGGAAACACCATATATTTT.

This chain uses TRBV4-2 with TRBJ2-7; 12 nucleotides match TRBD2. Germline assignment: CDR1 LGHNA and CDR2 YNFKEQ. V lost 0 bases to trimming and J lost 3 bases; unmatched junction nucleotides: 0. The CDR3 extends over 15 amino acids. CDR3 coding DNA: TGTGCCAGCAGCCAAGAACTAGCGGGAGGCTACGAGCAGTACTTC. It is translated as CASSQELAGGYEQYF.

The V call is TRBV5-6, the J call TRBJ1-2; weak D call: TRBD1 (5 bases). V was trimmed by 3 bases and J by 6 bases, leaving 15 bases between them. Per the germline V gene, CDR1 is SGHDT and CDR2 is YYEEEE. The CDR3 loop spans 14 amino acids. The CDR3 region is CASSSRRGRNGYTF. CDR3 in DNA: TGTGCCAGCAGCTCGCGGAGGGGTAGGAATGGCTACACCTTC.

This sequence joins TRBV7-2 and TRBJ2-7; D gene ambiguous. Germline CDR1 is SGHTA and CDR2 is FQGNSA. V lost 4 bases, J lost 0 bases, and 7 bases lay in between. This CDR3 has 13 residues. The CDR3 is CASSSQRSYEQYF. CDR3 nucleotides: TGTGCCAGCAGCTCGCAGCGCTCCTACGAGCAGTACTTC.

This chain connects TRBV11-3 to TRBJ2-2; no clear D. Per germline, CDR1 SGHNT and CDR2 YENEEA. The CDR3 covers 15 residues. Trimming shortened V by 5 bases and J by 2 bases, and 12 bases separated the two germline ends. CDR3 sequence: CASSLSPPNTGELFF. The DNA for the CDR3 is TGTGCCAGCAGCCTATCACCACCAAACACCGGGGAGCTGTTTTTT.